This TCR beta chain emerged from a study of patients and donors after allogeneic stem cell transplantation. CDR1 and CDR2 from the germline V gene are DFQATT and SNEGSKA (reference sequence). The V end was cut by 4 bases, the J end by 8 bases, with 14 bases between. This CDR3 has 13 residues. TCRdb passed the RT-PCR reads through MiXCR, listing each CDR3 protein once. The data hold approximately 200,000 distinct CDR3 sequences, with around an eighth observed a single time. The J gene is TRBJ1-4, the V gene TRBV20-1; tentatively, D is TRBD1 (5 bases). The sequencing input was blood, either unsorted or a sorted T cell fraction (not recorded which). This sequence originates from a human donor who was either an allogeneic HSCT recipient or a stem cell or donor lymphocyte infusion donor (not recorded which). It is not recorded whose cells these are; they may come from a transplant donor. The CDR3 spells CSAILSGQEKLFF. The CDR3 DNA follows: TGCAGTGCTATTCTTTCAGGACAAGAAAAACTGTTTTTT.